These T cell receptor beta chains were read from a single sample in a study of T-cell reconstitution after alpha-beta-depleted transplantation in children. TCRdb itself ran the PCR reads through MiXCR, one entry per CDR3 protein. Of some 550,000 distinct CDR3 sequences listed, 20% to 25% are singletons. This specimen was PBMCs, mostly from graft donor cells, taken 360 days after TCRalphabeta/CD19-depleted stem cell transplant. Receptors were obtained from a boy under three years old who had a stem cell transplant for acute myeloid leukemia, so the T cells may come from the graft donor. The CDR3 runs from the conserved cysteine through the conserved F or W. The order of the fields is J gene, D gene, V gene, clone size, CDR3 protein, CDR3 DNA. A D gene is named only where the DNA matches it firmly. Rows may omit the clone size; those that give it use once, few, many or a size class.

>TRBJ2-2|-|TRBV20-1|few
CSARGLFNTGELFF
TGCAGTGCTAGAGGACTATTTAACACCGGGGAGCTGTTTTTT
>TRBJ1-1|-|TRBV10-1|-
CASSASGYTEAFF
TGCGCCAGCAGTGCGTCAGGGTACACTGAAGCTTTCTTT
>TRBJ2-7|-|TRBV7-2|-
CASSLAQGIGLYF
TGTGCCAGCAGCTTAGCCCAGGGGATAGGGCTGTACTTC
>TRBJ1-5|TRBD1|TRBV7-2|-
CASTWTGIEGQPQHF
TGTGCCAGCACCTGGACAGGGATCGAGGGTCAGCCCCAGCATTTT
>TRBJ2-5|TRBD1|TRBV12-3/TRBV12-4|few
CASGDRGLEETQYF
TGTGCCAGCGGAGACAGGGGGCTTGAAGAGACCCAGTACTTC
>TRBJ1-1|-|TRBV20-1|few
CSASWATGGGFF
TGCAGTGCTAGTTGGGCGACAGGAGGGGGTTTCTTT
>TRBJ1-2|-|TRBV12-3/TRBV12-4|-
CASRPTRGDGYTF
TGTGCCAGCAGACCGACAAGGGGCGATGGCTACACCTTC
>TRBJ2-3|TRBD2|TRBV20-1|few
CSGMNSGGGDTQYF
TGCAGTGGTATGAATAGCGGGGGAGGAGATACGCAGTATTTT
>TRBJ2-7|-|TRBV6-1|-
CASGPVQVPANYEQYF
TGTGCCAGCGGCCCTGTCCAAGTCCCCGCCAACTACGAGCAGTACTTC
>TRBJ2-3|-|TRBV12-5|-
CASGLVNSRPDSTDTQYF
TGTGCTAGTGGTTTGGTAAACAGCCGTCCTGATAGCACAGATACGCAGTATTTT
>TRBJ2-5|-|TRBV30|-
CAWSKETQYF
TGTGCCTGGAGTAAAGAGACCCAGTACTTC
>TRBJ2-5|TRBD1|TRBV3-1|many
CASWDREDETQYF
TGTGCCAGCTGGGACAGGGAGGATGAGACCCAGTACTTC
>TRBJ1-4|-|TRBV7-2|many
CASSREGEKLFF
TGTGCCAGCAGCCGGGAGGGGGAAAAACTGTTTTTT
>TRBJ2-5|-|TRBV12-3/TRBV12-4|many
CASSFSTETQYF
TGTGCCAGCAGTTTCTCCACAGAGACCCAGTACTTC
>TRBJ2-7|-|TRBV6-6|-
CASSNKGYLPGSYEQYF
TGTGCCAGCAGCAATAAGGGATATCTGCCAGGCTCCTACGAGCAGTACTTC
>TRBJ2-7|TRBD1|TRBV12-3/TRBV12-4|few
CASSGQAYEQYF
TGTGCCAGCAGCGGACAGGCCTACGAGCAGTACTTC
>TRBJ1-1|-|TRBV5-1|many
CASSPGDRLNTEAFF
TGCGCCAGCAGCCCAGGAGACAGGTTGAACACTGAAGCTTTCTTT
>TRBJ2-7|-|TRBV6-2/TRBV6-3|-
CASSYSLFYEQYF
TGTGCCAGCAGTTACTCGCTATTTTACGAGCAGTACTTC
>TRBJ2-1|TRBD2|TRBV2|-
CASNRAAGYNEQFF
TGTGCCAGCAATCGGGCAGCGGGATACAATGAGCAGTTCTTC
>TRBJ2-7|TRBD2|TRBV7-9|many
CASSSREGREQYF
TGTGCCAGCAGCTCGAGGGAGGGGAGAGAGCAGTACTTC
>TRBJ2-5|TRBD2|TRBV11-2|-
CASRHTFPSGDNQETQYF
TGTGCCAGCAGACACACGTTCCCTAGCGGGGATAACCAAGAGACCCAGTACTTC
>TRBJ1-5|TRBD1|TRBV6-1|few
CASSDPQGNRSNQPQHF
TGTGCCAGCAGTGACCCACAGGGGAATCGTAGCAATCAGCCCCAGCATTTT
>TRBJ2-7|-|TRBV29-1|-
CSVYLKAAGDEQYF
TGCAGCGTTTACCTCAAGGCCGCAGGGGACGAGCAGTACTTC
>TRBJ1-5|-|TRBV29-1|-
CSGGDSNQPQHF
TGCAGCGGCGGGGATAGCAATCAGCCCCAGCATTTT
>TRBJ2-3|-|TRBV6-1|once
CASSQDRGSDTQYF
TGTGCCAGCAGTCAGGACAGAGGCTCCGATACGCAGTATTTT
>TRBJ2-1|-|TRBV4-3|-
CASSQGHGREFKQFF
TGCGCCAGCAGCCAAGGGCACGGAAGGGAGTTTAAGCAGTTCTTC
>TRBJ2-4|-|TRBV7-9|once
CASSETEPKNIQYF
TGTGCCAGCAGCGAGACAGAGCCCAAAAACATTCAGTACTTC
>TRBJ2-1|-|TRBV28|many
CASSNRRGKTIFEQFF
TGTGCCAGCAGTAATCGGAGGGGCAAAACAATTTTTGAGCAGTTCTTC
>TRBJ2-7|TRBD1|TRBV20-1|-
CSAEYYLTGTHEQYF
TGCAGTGCCGAGTACTACCTGACAGGGACCCACGAGCAGTACTTC
>TRBJ2-5|TRBD1|TRBV12-3/TRBV12-4|-
CASSTRTGQETQYF
TGTGCCAGCAGTACCCGGACAGGGCAAGAGACCCAGTACTTC
>TRBJ2-3|-|TRBV7-2|many
CASSTYTDTQYF
TGTGCCAGCAGCACCTACACAGATACGCAGTATTTT
>TRBJ2-1|TRBD2|TRBV12-3/TRBV12-4|once
CASTVTSGGNNEQFF
TGTGCCAGCACCGTGACTAGCGGGGGGAACAATGAGCAGTTCTTC
>TRBJ2-7|TRBD2|TRBV27|-
CASRAAGGLYEQYF
TGTGCCAGCAGGGCAGCGGGGGGCCTCTACGAGCAGTACTTC
>TRBJ2-5|-|TRBV15|-
CASSEYRGGGKETQYF
TGTGCCTCCTCAGAGTATCGGGGTGGCGGTAAAGAGACCCAGTACTTC
>TRBJ2-2|TRBD1|TRBV5-1|-
CASSLVAGQGKTGELFF
TGCGCCAGCAGCTTGGTGGCGGGACAGGGAAAAACCGGGGAGCTGTTTTTT
>TRBJ1-1|-|TRBV19|many
CASSIPDSRNTEAFF
TGTGCCAGTAGTATCCCGGACAGTCGGAACACTGAAGCTTTCTTT
>TRBJ2-2|-|TRBV4-3|many
CASSQDQGVNTGELFF
TGCGCCAGCAGCCAAGATCAGGGTGTCAACACCGGGGAGCTGTTTTTT
>TRBJ2-2|-|TRBV10-2|-
CASSEFRRTGELFF
TGCGCCAGCAGTGAATTTAGACGTACCGGGGAGCTGTTTTTT
>TRBJ2-5|-|TRBV12-3/TRBV12-4|-
CASSPLGGPETQYF
TGTGCCAGCAGTCCCCTAGGGGGGCCAGAGACCCAGTACTTC
>TRBJ2-1|-|TRBV7-9|-
CASNNIGSLYNEQFF
TGTGCCAGCAACAACATTGGGAGTCTATACAATGAGCAGTTCTTC
>TRBJ2-6|-|TRBV21-1|-
CASSKGQTGCSGANVLTF
TGTGCCAGCAGCAAAGGACAGACAGGATGCTCTGGGGCCAACGTCCTGACTTTC
>TRBJ2-7|-|TRBV6-1|-
CASSGRDPTGSYEQYF
TGTGCCAGCAGTGGACGCGACCCGACGGGCTCCTACGAGCAGTACTTC
>TRBJ2-3|TRBD2|TRBV7-8|-
CAIMGSGGEWESTDTQYF
TGTGCCATAATGGGTAGCGGGGGGGAATGGGAAAGCACAGATACGCAGTATTTT
>TRBJ1-3|TRBD1|TRBV9|many
CASSHWTGTSGNTIYF
TGTGCCAGCAGCCACTGGACAGGCACCTCTGGAAACACCATATATTTT
>TRBJ1-1|TRBD1|TRBV20-1|-
CSASSSGTGKAEAFF
TGCAGTGCTAGCTCTAGCGGGACAGGGAAGGCTGAAGCTTTCTTT
>TRBJ1-2|-|TRBV20-1|many
CSASQGSHGYTF
TGCAGTGCTTCACAGGGTTCCCATGGCTACACCTTC